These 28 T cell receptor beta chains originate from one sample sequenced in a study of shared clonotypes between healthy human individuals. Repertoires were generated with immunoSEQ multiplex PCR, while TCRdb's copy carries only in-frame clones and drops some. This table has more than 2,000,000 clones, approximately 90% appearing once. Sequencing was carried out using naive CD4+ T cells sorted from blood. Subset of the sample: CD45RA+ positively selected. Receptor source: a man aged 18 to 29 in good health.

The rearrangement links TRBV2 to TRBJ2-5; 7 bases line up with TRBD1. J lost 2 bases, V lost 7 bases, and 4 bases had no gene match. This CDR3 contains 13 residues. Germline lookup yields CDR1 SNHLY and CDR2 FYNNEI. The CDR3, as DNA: TGTGCCAGCAACCCGACAGGGCAAGAGACCCAGTACTTC. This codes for CASNPTGQETQYF.

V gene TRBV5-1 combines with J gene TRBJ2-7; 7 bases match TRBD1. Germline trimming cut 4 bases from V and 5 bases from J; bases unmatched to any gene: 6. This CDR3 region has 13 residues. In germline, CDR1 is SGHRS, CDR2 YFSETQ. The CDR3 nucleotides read TGCGCCAGCAGCATACAGGGGTGGGACGAGCAGTACTTC. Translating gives CASSIQGWDEQYF. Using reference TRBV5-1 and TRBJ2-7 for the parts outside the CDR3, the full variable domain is KAGVTQTPRYLIKTRGQQVTLSCSPISGHRSVSWYQQTPGQGLQFLFEYFSETQRNKGNFPGRFSGRQFSNSRSEMNVSTLELGDSALYLCASSIQGWDEQYFGPGTRLTVT.

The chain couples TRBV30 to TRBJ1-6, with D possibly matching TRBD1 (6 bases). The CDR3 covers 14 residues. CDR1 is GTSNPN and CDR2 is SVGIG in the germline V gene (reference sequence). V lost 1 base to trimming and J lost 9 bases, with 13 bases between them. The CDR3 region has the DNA TGTGCCTGGAGTGCACAGGGCAATGGTTCACCCCTCCACTTT. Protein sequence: CAWSAQGNGSPLHF.

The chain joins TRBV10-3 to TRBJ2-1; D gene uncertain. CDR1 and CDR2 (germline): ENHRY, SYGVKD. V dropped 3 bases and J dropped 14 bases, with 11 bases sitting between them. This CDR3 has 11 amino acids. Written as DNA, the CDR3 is TGTGCCATCAGTGATAAGGGAATGGAGTTCTTC. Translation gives CAISDKGMEFF.

The CDR3 loop is CASGLVRGRGPPEQYF. CDR3 nucleotides: TGTGCTAGTGGTTTGGTACGGGGTAGGGGTCCCCCCGAGCAGTACTTC. The rearrangement links TRBV12-5 to TRBJ2-7, with D perhaps given as TRBD1 or TRBD2 (5 bases each). The germline CDR1 and CDR2 sequences are LGHNT and FRNRAP. The CDR3 covers 16 residues. Trimming pared 0 bases from V and 6 bases from J, leaving 18 bases between.

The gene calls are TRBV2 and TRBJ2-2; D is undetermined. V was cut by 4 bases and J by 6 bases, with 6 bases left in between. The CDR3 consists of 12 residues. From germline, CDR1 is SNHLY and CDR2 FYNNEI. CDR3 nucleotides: TGTGCCAGCAGTGTCGAGGCCGGGGAGCTGTTTTTT. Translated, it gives CASSVEAGELFF.

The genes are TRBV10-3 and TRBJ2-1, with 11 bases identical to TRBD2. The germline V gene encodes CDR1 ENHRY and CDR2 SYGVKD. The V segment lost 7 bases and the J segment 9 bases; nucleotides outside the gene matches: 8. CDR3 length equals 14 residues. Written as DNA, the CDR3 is TGTGCCATCACTATAGCGGGAGGGCATGGTGAGCAGTTCTTC. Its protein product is CAITIAGGHGEQFF.

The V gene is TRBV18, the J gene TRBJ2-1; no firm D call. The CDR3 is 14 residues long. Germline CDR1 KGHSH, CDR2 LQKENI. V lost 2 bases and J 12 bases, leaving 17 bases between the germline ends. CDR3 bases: TGTGCCAGCTCACCAGAGGTTGTTAGGCTGGCGCAGTTCTTC. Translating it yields CASSPEVVRLAQFF.

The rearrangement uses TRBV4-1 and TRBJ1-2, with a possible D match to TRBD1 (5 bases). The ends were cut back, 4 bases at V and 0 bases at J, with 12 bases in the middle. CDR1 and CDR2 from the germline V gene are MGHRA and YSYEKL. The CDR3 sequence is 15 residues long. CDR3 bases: TGCGCCAGCAGCCTTCCTGGACAAACTAACTATGGCTACACCTTC. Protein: CASSLPGQTNYGYTF.

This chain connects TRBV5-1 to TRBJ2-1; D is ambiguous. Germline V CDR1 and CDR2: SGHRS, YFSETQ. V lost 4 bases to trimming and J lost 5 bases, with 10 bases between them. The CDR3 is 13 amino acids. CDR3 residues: CASSPPYNNEQFF. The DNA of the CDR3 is TGCGCCAGCAGCCCGCCCTACAACAATGAGCAGTTCTTC.

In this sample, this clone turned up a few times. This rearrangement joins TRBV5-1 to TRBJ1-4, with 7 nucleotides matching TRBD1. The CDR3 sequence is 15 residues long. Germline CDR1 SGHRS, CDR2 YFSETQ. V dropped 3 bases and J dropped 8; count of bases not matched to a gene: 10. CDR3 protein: CASSWATGPLEKLFF. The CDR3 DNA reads TGCGCCAGCAGCTGGGCGACAGGGCCTTTGGAAAAACTGTTTTTT.

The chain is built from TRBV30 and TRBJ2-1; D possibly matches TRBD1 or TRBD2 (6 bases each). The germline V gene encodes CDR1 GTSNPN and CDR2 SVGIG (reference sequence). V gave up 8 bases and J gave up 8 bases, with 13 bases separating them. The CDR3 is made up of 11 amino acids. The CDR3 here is CARSRGDEQFF. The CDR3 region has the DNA TGTGCCCGAAGTAGGGGGGATGAGCAGTTCTTC.

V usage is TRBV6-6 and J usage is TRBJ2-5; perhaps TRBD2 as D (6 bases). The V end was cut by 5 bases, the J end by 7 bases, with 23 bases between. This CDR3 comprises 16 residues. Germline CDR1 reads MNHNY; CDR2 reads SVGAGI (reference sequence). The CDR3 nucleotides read TGTGCCAGCAGTATTGGGGGGACCGGAAGCAGCGGGACCCAGTACTTC. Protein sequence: CASSIGGTGSSGTQYF.

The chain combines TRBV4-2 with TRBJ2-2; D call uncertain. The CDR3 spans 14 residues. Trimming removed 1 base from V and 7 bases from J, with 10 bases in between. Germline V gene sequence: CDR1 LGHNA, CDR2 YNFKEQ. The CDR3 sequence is CASSQGKLVGELFF. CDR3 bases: TGTGCCAGCAGCCAAGGGAAGCTGGTCGGGGAGCTGTTTTTT.

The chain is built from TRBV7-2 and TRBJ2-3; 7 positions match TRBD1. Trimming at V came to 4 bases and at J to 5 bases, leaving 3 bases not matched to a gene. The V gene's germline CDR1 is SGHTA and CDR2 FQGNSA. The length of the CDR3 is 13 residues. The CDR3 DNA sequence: TGTGCCAGCAGCTCGGGACAGATAGATACGCAGTATTTT. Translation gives CASSSGQIDTQYF.

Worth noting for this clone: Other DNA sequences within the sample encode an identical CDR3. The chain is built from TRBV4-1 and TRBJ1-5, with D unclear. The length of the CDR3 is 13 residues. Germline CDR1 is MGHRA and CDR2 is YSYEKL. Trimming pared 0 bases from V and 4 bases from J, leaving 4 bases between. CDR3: CASSQERNQPQHF. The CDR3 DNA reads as TGCGCCAGCAGCCAAGAACGGAATCAGCCCCAGCATTTT.

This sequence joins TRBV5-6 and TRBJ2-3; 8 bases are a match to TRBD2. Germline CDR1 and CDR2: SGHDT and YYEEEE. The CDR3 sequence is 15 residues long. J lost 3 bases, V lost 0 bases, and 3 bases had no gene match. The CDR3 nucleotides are TGTGCCAGCAGCTTGGATGCGGGGGGAACAGATACGCAGTATTTT. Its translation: CASSLDAGGTDTQYF.

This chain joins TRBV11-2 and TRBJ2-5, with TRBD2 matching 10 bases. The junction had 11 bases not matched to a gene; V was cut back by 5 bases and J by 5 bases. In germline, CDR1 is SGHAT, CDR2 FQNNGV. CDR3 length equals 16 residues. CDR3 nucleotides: TGTGCCAGCAGCCTCGTGGGTCTAGCGGGAGTTGAGACCCAGTACTTC. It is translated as CASSLVGLAGVETQYF.

CDR3 nucleotide sequence: TGCGCCAGCAGCTTGGACAGACAAAATGAAAAACTGTTTTTT. Amino acids: CASSLDRQNEKLFF. The chain has TRBV5-1 and TRBJ1-4; D is undetermined. The CDR3 loop spans 14 amino acids. Per the germline V gene, CDR1 is SGHRS and CDR2 is YFSETQ. Between the trimmed V and J ends, which lost 0 bases and 5 bases, there was a span of 8 bases.

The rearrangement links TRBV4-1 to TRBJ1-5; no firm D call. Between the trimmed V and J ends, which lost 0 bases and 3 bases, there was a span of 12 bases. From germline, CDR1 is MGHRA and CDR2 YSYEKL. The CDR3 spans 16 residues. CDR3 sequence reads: CASSQDGVPPNQPQHF. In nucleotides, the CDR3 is TGCGCCAGCAGCCAAGATGGGGTCCCCCCCAATCAGCCCCAGCATTTT.

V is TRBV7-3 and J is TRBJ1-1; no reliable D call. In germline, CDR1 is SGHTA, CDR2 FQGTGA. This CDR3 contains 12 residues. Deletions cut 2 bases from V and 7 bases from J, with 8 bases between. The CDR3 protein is CASSLDGSEAFF. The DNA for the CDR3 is TGTGCCAGCAGCTTAGACGGGAGTGAAGCTTTCTTT.

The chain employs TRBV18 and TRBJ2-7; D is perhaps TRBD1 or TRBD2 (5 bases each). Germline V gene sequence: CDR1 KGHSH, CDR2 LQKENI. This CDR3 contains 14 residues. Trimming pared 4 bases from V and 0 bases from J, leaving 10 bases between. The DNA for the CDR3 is TGTGCCAGCTCACAGGGACCGCGCTCCTACGAGCAGTACTTC. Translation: CASSQGPRSYEQYF.

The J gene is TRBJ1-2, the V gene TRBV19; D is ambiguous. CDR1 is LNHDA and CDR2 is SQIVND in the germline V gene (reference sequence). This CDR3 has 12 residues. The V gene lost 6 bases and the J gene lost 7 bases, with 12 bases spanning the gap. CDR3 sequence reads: CASSDKLSGYTF. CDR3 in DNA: TGTGCCAGTAGCGATAAATTAAGTGGCTACACCTTC.

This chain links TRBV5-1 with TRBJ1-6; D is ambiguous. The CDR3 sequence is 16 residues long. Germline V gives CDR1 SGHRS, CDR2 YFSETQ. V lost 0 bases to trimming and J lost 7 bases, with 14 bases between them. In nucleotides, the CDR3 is TGCGCCAGCAGCTTGGCCGGGCCTCCCGGGAATTCACCCCTCCACTTT. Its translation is CASSLAGPPGNSPLHF.

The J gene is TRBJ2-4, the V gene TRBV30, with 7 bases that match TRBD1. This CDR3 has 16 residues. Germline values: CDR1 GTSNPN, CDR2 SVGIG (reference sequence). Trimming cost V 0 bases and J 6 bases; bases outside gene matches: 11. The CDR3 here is CAWSVPGRGQRNIQYF. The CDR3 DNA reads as TGTGCCTGGAGTGTACCGGGAAGGGGGCAGAGAAACATTCAGTACTTC.

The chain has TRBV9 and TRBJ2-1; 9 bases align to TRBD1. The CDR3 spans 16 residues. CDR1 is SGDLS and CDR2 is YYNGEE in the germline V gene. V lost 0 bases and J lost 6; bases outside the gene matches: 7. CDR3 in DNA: TGTGCCAGCAGCGTAGGTGGGGACAGGGTAAGCAATGAGCAGTTCTTC. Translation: CASSVGGDRVSNEQFF.

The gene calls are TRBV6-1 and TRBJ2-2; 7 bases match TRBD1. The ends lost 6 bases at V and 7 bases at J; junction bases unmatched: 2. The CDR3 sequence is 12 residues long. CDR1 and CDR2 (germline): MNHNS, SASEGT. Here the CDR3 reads CASRQGFGELFF. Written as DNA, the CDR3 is TGTGCCAGCAGACAGGGGTTCGGGGAGCTGTTTTTT.

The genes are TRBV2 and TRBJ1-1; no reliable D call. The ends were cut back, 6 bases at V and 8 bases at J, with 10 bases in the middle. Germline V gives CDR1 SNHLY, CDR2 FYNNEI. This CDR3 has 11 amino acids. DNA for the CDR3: TGTGCCAGCAGGCGGGATATCGAAGCTTTCTTT. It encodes CASRRDIEAFF. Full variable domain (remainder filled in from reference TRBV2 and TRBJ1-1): EPEVTQTPSHQVTQMGQEVILRCVPISNHLYFYWYRQILGQKVEFLVSFYNNEISEKSEIFDDQFSVERPDGSNFTLKIRSTKLEDSAMYFCASRRDIEAFFGQGTRLTVV.